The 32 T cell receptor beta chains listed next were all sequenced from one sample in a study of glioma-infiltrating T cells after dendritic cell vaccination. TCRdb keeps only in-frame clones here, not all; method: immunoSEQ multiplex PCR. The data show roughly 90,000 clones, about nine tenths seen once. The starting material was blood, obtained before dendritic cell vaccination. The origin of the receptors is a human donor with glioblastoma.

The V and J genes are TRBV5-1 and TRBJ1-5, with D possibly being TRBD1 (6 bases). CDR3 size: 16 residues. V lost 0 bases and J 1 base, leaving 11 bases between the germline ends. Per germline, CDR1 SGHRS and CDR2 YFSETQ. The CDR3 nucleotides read TGCGCCAGCAGCTTGGCCGGGGGGGCAAGCAATCAGCCCCAGCATTTT. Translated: CASSLAGGASNQPQHF.

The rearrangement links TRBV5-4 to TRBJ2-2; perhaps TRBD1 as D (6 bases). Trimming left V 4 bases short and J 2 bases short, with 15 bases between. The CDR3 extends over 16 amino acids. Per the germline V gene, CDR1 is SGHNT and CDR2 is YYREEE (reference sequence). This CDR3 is CASSPRAGANTGELFF. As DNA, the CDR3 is TGTGCCAGCAGCCCGAGGGCAGGGGCAAACACCGGGGAGCTGTTTTTT.

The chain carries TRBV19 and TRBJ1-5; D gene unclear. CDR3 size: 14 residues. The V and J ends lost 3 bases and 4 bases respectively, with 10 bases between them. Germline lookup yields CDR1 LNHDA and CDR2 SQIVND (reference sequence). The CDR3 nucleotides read TGTGCCAGTAGTATTCGTCAGTCTAATCAGCCCCAGCATTTT. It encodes CASSIRQSNQPQHF.

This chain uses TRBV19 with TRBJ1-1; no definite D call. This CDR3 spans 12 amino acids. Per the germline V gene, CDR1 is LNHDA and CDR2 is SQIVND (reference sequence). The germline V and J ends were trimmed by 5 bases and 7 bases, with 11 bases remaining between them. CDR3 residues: CASSPEEGEAFF. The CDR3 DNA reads TGTGCCAGTAGTCCCGAGGAGGGTGAAGCTTTCTTT.

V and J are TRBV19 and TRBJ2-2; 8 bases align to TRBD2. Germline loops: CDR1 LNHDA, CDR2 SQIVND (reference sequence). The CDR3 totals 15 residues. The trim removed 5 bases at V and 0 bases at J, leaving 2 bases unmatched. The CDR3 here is CASSLGLANTGELFF. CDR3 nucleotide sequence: TGTGCCAGTAGTTTGGGACTAGCGAACACCGGGGAGCTGTTTTTT.

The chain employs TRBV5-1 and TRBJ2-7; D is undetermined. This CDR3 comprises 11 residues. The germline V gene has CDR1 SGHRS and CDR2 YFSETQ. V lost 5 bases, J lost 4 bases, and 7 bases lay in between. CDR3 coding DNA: TGCGCCAGCAGAAATATTTACGAGCAGTACTTC. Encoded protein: CASRNIYEQYF.

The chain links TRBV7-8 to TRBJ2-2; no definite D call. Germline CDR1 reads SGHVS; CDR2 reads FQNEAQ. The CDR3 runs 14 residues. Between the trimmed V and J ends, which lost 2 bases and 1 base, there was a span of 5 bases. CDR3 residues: CASSLTGNTGELFF. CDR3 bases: TGTGCCAGCAGCTTAACCGGGAACACCGGGGAGCTGTTTTTT.

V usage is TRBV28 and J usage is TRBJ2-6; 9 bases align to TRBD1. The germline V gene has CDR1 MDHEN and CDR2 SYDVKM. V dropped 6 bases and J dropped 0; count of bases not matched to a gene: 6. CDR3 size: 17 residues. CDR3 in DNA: TGTGCCAGCAGGAGGGACAGGGCCCTCTCTGGGGCCAACGTCCTGACTTTC. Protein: CASRRDRALSGANVLTF.

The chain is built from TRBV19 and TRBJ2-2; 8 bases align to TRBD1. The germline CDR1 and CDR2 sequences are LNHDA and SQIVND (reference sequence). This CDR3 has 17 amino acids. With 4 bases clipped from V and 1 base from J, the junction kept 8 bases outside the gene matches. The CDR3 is CASSTNTDRVNTGELFF. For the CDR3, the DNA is TGTGCCAGTAGTACGAATACGGACAGGGTGAACACCGGGGAGCTGTTTTTT. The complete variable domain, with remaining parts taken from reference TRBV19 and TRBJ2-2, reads DGGITQSPKYLFRKEGQNVTLSCEQNLNHDAMYWYRQDPGQGLRLIYYSQIVNDFQKGDIAEGYSVSREKKESFPLTVTSAQKNPTAFYLCASSTNTDRVNTGELFFGEGSRLTVL.

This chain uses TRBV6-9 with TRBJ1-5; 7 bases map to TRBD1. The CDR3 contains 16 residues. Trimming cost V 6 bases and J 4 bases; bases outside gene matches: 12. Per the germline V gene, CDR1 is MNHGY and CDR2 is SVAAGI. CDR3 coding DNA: TGTGCCAGCAGCCATCCCGGGGGGGACAGAAATCAGCCCCAGCATTTT. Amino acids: CASSHPGGDRNQPQHF.

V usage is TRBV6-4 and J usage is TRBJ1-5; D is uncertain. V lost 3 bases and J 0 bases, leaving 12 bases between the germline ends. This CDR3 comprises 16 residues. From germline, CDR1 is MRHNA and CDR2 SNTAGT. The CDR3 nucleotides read TGTGCCAGCAGTGATCGCAGACTATATAGCAATCAGCCCCAGCATTTT. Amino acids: CASSDRRLYSNQPQHF.

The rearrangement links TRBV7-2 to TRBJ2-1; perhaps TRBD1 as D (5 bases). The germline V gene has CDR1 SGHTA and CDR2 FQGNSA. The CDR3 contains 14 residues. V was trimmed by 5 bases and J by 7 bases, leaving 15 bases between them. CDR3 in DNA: TGTGCCAGCAGCATAACAGGAAGATGGAATGAGCAGTTCTTC. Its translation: CASSITGRWNEQFF.

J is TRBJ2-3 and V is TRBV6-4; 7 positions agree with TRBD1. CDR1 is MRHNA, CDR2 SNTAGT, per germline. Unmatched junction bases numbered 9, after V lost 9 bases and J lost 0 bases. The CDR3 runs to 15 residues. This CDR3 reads CASYTGVESTDTQYF. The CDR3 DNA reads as TGTGCCAGTTATACAGGGGTGGAGAGCACAGATACGCAGTATTTT.

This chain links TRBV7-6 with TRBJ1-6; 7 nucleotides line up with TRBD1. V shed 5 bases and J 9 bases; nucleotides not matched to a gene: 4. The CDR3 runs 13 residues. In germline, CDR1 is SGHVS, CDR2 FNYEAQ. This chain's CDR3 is CASSQTGTSPLHF. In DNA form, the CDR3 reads TGTGCCAGCAGCCAGACAGGGACTTCACCCCTCCACTTT.

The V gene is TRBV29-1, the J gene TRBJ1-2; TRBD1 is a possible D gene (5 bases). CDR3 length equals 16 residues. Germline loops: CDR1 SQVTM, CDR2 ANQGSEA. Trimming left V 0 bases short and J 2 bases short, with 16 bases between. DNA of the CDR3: TGCAGCGTTGAAGATAGGATGGGGCTAAAAAACTATGGCTACACCTTC. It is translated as CSVEDRMGLKNYGYTF.

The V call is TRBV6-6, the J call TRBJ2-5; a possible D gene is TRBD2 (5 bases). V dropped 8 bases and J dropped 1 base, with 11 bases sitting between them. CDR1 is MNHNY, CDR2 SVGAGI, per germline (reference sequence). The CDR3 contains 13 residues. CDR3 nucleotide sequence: TGTGCCAGCGCGAGGGAAATCCAAGAGACCCAGTACTTC. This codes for CASAREIQETQYF.

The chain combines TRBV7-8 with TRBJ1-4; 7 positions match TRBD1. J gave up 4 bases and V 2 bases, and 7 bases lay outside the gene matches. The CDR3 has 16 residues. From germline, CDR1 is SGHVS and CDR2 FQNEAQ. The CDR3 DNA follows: TGTGCCAGCAGCTTAAGACAGGGATCACGTAATGAAAAACTGTTTTTT. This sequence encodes CASSLRQGSRNEKLFF.

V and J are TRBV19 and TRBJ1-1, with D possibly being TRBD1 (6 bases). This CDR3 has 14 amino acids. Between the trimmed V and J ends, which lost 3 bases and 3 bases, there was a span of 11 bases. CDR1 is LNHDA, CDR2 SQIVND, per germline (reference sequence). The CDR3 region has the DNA TGTGCCAGTAGTATGCGGGGGGCGGACACTGAAGCTTTCTTT. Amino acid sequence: CASSMRGADTEAFF.

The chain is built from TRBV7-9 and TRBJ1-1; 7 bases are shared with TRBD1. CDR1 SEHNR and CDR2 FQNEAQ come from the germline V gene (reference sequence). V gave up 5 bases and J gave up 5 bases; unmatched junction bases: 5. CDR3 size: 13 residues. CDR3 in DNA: TGTGCCAGCAGCGCCCAGGGGGGTACTGAAGCTTTCTTT. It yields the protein CASSAQGGTEAFF.

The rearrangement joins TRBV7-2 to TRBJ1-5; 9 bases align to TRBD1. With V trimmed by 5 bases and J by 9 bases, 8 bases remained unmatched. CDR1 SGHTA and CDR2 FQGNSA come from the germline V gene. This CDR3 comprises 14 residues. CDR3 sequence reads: CASSPGQGGRPQHF. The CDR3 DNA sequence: TGTGCCAGCAGCCCGGGACAGGGTGGCCGGCCCCAGCATTTT. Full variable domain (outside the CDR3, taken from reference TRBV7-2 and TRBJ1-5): GAGVSQSPSNKVTEKGKDVELRCDPISGHTALYWYRQSLGQGLEFLIYFQGNSAPDKSGLPSDRFSAERTGGSVSTLTIQRTQQEDSAVYLCASSPGQGGRPQHFGDGTRLSIL.

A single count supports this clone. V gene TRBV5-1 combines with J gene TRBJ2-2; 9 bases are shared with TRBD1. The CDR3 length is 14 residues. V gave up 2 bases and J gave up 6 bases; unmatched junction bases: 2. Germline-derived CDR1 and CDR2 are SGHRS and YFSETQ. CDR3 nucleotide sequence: TGCGCCAGCAGCTTTACAGGGGGCCCCGGGGAGCTGTTTTTT. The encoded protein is CASSFTGGPGELFF.

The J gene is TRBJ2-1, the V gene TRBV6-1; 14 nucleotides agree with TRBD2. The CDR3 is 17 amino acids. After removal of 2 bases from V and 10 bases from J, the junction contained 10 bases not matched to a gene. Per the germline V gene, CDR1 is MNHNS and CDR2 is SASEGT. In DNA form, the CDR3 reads TGTGCCAGCAGTGAACCTTTGGGACTAGCGGGAGTTGGGGAGCAGTTCTTC. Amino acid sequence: CASSEPLGLAGVGEQFF.

The CDR3 is CASSDPTSGRSTQYF. DNA for the CDR3: TGTGCCAGCAGCGACCCGACTAGCGGGAGGTCGACCCAGTACTTC. The chain links TRBV9 to TRBJ2-5; 13 bases agree with TRBD2. V was pared by 3 bases and J by 7 bases, with 6 bases of the junction left unmatched. The CDR3 loop spans 15 amino acids. Germline assignment: CDR1 SGDLS and CDR2 YYNGEE.

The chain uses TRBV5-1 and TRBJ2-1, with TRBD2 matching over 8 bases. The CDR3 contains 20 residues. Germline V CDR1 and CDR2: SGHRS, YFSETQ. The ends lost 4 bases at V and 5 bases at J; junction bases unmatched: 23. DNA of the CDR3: TGCGCCAGCAGCCTGCGACTAGCGCAGTCCGGATGGGGCTCGGACAATGAGCAGTTCTTC. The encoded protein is CASSLRLAQSGWGSDNEQFF.

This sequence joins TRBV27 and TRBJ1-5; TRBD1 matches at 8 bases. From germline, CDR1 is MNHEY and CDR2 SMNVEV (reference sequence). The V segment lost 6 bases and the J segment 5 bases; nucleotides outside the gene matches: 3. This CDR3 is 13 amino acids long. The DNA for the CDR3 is TGTGCCAGCAGGGACAGGGACCATCAGCCCCAGCATTTT. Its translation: CASRDRDHQPQHF.

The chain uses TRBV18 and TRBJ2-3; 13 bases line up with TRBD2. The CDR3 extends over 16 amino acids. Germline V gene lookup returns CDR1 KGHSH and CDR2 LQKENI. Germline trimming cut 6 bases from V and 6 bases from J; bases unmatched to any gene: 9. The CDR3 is CASSLRTSGSADTQYF. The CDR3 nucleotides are TGTGCCAGCTCCCTAAGGACTAGCGGGAGCGCGGATACGCAGTATTTT.

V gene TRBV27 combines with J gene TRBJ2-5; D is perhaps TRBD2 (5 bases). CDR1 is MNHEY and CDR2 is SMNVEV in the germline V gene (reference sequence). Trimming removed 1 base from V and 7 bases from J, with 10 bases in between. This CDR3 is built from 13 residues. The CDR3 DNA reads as TGTGCCAGCAGTTTATACACCGCGGGGACCCAGTACTTC. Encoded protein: CASSLYTAGTQYF.

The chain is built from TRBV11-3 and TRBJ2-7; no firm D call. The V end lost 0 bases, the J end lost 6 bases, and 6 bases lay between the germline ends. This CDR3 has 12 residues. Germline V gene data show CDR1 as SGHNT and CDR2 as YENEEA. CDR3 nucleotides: TGTGCCAGCAGCTTAGAGGCAATCGAGCAGTACTTC. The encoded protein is CASSLEAIEQYF. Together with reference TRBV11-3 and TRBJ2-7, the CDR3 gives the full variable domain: EAGVVQSPRYKIIEKKQPVAFWCNPISGHNTLYWYLQNLGQGPELLIRYENEEAVDDSQLPKDRFSAERLKGVDSTLKIQPAELGDSAVYLCASSLEAIEQYFGPGTRLTVT.

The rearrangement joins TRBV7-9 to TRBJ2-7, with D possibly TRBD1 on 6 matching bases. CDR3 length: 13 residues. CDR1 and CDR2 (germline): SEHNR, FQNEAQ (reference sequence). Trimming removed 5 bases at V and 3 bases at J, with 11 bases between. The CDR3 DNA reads TGTGCCAGCAGCCCCCGGACAGACTACGAGCAGTACTTC. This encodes CASSPRTDYEQYF.

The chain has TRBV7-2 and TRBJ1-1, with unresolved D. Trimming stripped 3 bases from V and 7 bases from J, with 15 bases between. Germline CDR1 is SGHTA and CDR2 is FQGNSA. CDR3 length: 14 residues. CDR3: CASSFQSGPFEAFF. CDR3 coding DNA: TGTGCCAGCAGCTTTCAATCAGGCCCCTTTGAAGCTTTCTTT.

CDR3 amino acids: CATRSSEQRITGEQYF. The CDR3 DNA reads TGCGCCACCCGCTCCTCTGAACAGAGAATCACTGGGGAGCAGTACTTC. J is TRBJ2-7 and V is TRBV5-1; D is unclear. Trimming shortened V by 9 bases and J by 7 bases, and 29 bases separated the two germline ends. Germline CDR1 and CDR2: SGHRS and YFSETQ. The CDR3 has 16 residues. Complete variable domain (other parts from reference TRBV5-1 and TRBJ2-7): KAGVTQTPRYLIKTRGQQVTLSCSPISGHRSVSWYQQTPGQGLQFLFEYFSETQRNKGNFPGRFSGRQFSNSRSEMNVSTLELGDSALYLCATRSSEQRITGEQYFGPGTRLTVT.

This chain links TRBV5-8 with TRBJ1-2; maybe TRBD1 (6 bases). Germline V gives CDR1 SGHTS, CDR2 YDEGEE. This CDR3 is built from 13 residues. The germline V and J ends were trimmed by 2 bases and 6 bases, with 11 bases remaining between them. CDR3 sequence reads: CASSFTGTHGYTF. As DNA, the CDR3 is TGTGCCAGCAGCTTCACAGGGACCCATGGCTACACCTTC.